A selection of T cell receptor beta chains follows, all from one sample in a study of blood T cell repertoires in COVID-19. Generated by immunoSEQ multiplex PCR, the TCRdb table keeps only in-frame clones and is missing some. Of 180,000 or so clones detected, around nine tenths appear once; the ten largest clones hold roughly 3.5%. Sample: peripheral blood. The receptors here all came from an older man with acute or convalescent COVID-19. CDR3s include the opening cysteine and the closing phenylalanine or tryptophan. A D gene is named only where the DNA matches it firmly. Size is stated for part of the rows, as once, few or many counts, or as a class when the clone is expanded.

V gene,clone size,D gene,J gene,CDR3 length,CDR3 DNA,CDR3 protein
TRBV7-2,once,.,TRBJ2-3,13,TGTGCCAGCAGCTCGCCCCACATCCGGGGGCAGTATTTT,CASSSPHIRGQYF
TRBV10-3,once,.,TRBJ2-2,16,TGTGCCACTCGGGCTAGCGACTTGAGATCCACCGGGGAGCTGTTTTTT,CATRASDLRSTGELFF
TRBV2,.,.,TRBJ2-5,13,TGTGCCAGCACCAAACAGGTACAAGAGACCCAGTACTTC,CASTKQVQETQYF
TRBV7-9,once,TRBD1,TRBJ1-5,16,TGTGCCAGCAGCCTAGGGACAGGGGGAGGCAATCAGCCCCAGCATTTT,CASSLGTGGGNQPQHF
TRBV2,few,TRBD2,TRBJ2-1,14,TGTGCCAGCAGTGGTAGCGGGGGGGCCGATGAGCAGTTCTTC,CASSGSGGADEQFF
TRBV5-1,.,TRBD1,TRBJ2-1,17,TGCGCCAGCAGCCAAGGACGGACAGGGGGAATCTACAATGAGCAGTTCTTC,CASSQGRTGGIYNEQFF
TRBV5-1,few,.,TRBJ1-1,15,TGCGCCAGCAGCTTCACAGGGTTGGGGAGCACTGAAGCTTTCTTT,CASSFTGLGSTEAFF
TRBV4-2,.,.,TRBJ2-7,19,TGTGCCAGCAGCCAAGAACCCCCACAGGTTGCATTTATAGACTACGAGCAGTACTTC,CASSQEPPQVAFIDYEQYF
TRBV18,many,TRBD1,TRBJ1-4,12,TGTGCCAGCTCACCACCGACAGGGAAACTGTTTTTT,CASSPPTGKLFF
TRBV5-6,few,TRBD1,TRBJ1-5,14,TGTGCCAGCAGTTGGGGACAGGGGAATCAGCCCCAGCATTTT,CASSWGQGNQPQHF
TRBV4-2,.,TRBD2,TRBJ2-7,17,TGTGCCAGCAGCCATGAATTTCGGGGGGGCCGTTCCTACGAGCAGTACTTC,CASSHEFRGGRSYEQYF
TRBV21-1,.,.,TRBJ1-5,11,TGTGCCTTCAGTGACTATCAGCCCCAGCATTTT,CAFSDYQPQHF
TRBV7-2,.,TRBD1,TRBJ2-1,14,TGTGCCAGCAGTCCACAGGGGTTTAGAAATGAGCAGTTCTTC,CASSPQGFRNEQFF
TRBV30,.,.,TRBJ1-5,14,TGTGCCTGGAGTGTACGCGGAGGGCCCCAGCCCCAGCATTTT,CAWSVRGGPQPQHF
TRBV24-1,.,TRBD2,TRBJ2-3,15,TGTGCCACCAGTGATTTAGCGGGGGAAACAGATACGCAGTATTTT,CATSDLAGETDTQYF
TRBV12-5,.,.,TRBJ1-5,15,TGTGCTAGTGGTTTGGTACAGGCCAGTGGACAGCCCCAGCATTTT,CASGLVQASGQPQHF